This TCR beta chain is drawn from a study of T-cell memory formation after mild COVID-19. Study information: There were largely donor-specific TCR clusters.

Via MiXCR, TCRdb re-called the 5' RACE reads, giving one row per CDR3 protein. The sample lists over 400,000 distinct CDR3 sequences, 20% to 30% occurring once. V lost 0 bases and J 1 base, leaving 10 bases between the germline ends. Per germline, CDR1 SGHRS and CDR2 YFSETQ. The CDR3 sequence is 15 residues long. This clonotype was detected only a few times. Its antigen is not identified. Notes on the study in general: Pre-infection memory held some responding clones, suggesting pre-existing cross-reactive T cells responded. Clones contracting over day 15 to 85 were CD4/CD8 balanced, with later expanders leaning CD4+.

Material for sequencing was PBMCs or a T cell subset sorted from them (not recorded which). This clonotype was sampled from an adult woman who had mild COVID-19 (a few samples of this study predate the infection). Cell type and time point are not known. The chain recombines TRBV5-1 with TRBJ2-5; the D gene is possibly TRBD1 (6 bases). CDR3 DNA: TGCGCCAGCAGCTTGGAGACAGGCCTCCAAGAGACCCAGTACTTC. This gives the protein CASSLETGLQETQYF.